This T cell receptor beta chain was sequenced in a study of human T cells and chemical hapten exposure. As to time point: pre-sensitization, week 0. As for treatment: therapeutic diphenylcyclopropenone sensitization with weekly scalp DPC. From the RACE reads, TCRdb called clonotypes with MiXCR, one entry per CDR3 protein. Of some 330,000 distinct CDR3 sequences in the sample, about 5.4% were seen once. This clonotype was detected ten times or more. V was shortened by 5 bases and J by 6 bases, with 16 bases between the two germline ends. The CDR3 is made up of 15 amino acids. Germline V gives CDR1 SGHVS, CDR2 FQNEAQ.

Material: whole blood, obtained in connection with sensitization to the hapten diphenylcyclopropenone (DPC). The V and J genes are TRBV7-8 and TRBJ2-2; D is possibly TRBD1 (6 bases). The sequence was obtained from a woman aged 18 to 35 with alopecia areata. Some clones in this sample may be carry-over from other donors' samples. The CDR3 loop reads CASSPYRVGAGELFF. The DNA for the CDR3 is TGTGCCAGCAGCCCGTACAGGGTTGGAGCCGGGGAGCTGTTTTTT.